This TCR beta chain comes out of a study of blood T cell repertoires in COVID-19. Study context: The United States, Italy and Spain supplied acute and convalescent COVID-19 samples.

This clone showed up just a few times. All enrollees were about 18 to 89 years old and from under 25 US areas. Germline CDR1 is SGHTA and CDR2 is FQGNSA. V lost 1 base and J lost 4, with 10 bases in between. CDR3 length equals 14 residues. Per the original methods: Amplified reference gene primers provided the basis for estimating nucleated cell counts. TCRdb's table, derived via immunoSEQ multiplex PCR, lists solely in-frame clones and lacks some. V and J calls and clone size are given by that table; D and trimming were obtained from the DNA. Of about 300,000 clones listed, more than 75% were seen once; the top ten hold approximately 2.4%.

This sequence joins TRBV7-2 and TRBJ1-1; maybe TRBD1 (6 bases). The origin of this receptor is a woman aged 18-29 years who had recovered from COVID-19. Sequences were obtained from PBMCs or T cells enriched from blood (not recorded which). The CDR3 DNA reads TGTGCCAGCAGCTTAGACAGGGTGGCCACTGAAGCTTTCTTT. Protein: CASSLDRVATEAFF.